This TCR beta chain was sequenced during a study of blood T cell repertoires in COVID-19. Participants spanned ages about 18 to 90 years and resided in about two dozen US areas. This CDR3 region has 15 residues. The J segment lost 7 bases and the V segment lost 4 bases, leaving 10 bases of the junction unmatched. CDR1 is SGDLS and CDR2 is YYNGEE in the germline V gene. Assay: immunoSEQ multiplex PCR; the TCRdb copy retains only in-frame clones and omits some. This table holds 250,000 to 400,000 clones, 89% found once. The chain recombines TRBV9 with TRBJ2-1; 8 bases fit TRBD1. The receptor's source is a man aged 60-69 years who had recovered from COVID-19. Sequenced input: PBMCs or T cells enriched from blood (not recorded which). CDR3 residues: CASSNAGQGQNEQFF. In DNA, the CDR3 is TGTGCCAGCAGCAACGCAGGACAGGGTCAGAATGAGCAGTTCTTC.